A selection of T cell receptor beta chains follows, all from one sample in a study of blood T cell repertoires in COVID-19. Repertoires were generated with immunoSEQ multiplex PCR, while TCRdb's copy carries only in-frame clones and drops some. Of roughly 250,000 clones listed, about 87% were seen once; the top ten hold roughly 1.6%. Material for sequencing was PBMCs or T cells enriched from blood (not recorded which). The receptors come from a woman between 50 and 59 years old who had recovered from COVID-19. The CDR3 runs from the conserved cysteine through the conserved F or W. Each record gives: D gene, clone size, V gene, J gene, CDR3 DNA, CDR3 protein. A D gene is named only where the DNA matches it firmly. Clone size is not always given. Where it is, it says once, few, many or a class for expanded clones.

d_gene: TRBD2; abundance: NA; v_gene: TRBV6-2/TRBV6-3; j_gene: TRBJ2-3; CDR3nt: TGTGCCAGCAGTTACTCCTTGGAGACACGGGAGGCAGATACGCAGTATTTT; CDR3aa: CASSYSLETREADTQYF
d_gene: TRBD1; abundance: NA; v_gene: TRBV5-5; j_gene: TRBJ1-5; CDR3nt: TGTGCCAGCAGCCTGGTTCCAGGGGGCCTTCCTGGCAATCAGCCCCAGCATTTT; CDR3aa: CASSLVPGGLPGNQPQHF
d_gene: TRBD2; abundance: NA; v_gene: TRBV28; j_gene: TRBJ2-1; CDR3nt: TGTGCCAGCAGTCAACGGACTAGCGGGAGAGCCCTAAATGAGCAGTTCTTC; CDR3aa: CASSQRTSGRALNEQFF
d_gene: TRBD1; abundance: NA; v_gene: TRBV29-1; j_gene: TRBJ2-2; CDR3nt: TGCAGCGTTGACAGGGGGCGCACCGGGGAGCTGTTTTTT; CDR3aa: CSVDRGRTGELFF
d_gene: TRBD1; abundance: few; v_gene: TRBV19; j_gene: TRBJ1-1; CDR3nt: TGTGCCAGTAGTATTTTTTTCCAGGGGGATGACACTGAAGCTTTCTTT; CDR3aa: CASSIFFQGDDTEAFF
d_gene: NA; abundance: NA; v_gene: TRBV28; j_gene: TRBJ2-4; CDR3nt: TGTGCCAGCAACTACCGGGAGATGCAAAACATTCAGTACTTC; CDR3aa: CASNYREMQNIQYF
d_gene: NA; abundance: NA; v_gene: TRBV19; j_gene: TRBJ2-3; CDR3nt: TGTGCCAGTAGCCCGGGATTTTTAGATACGCAGTATTTT; CDR3aa: CASSPGFLDTQYF
d_gene: NA; abundance: NA; v_gene: TRBV4-3; j_gene: TRBJ1-1; CDR3nt: TGCGCCAGCAGCCAAGATAACGGGTACACTGAAGCTTTCTTT; CDR3aa: CASSQDNGYTEAFF
d_gene: NA; abundance: NA; v_gene: TRBV4-3; j_gene: TRBJ1-4; CDR3nt: TGCGCCAGCAGCCAAACAGGGTTGCATGAAAAACTGTTTTTT; CDR3aa: CASSQTGLHEKLFF
d_gene: TRBD1; abundance: NA; v_gene: TRBV4-3; j_gene: TRBJ2-7; CDR3nt: TGCGCCAGCAGCCAATATACAGGGGCCTCCTACGAGCAGTACTTC; CDR3aa: CASSQYTGASYEQYF
d_gene: NA; abundance: NA; v_gene: TRBV6-2/TRBV6-3; j_gene: TRBJ1-3; CDR3nt: TGTGCCAGCATCCCTCTTAACAGGGTCCAACGAAACACCATATATTTT; CDR3aa: CASIPLNRVQRNTIYF
d_gene: TRBD2; abundance: few; v_gene: TRBV7-8; j_gene: TRBJ2-7; CDR3nt: TGTGCCAGCAGCTCGCGGGAGCACGCCTACGAGCAGTACTTC; CDR3aa: CASSSREHAYEQYF
d_gene: TRBD2; abundance: once; v_gene: TRBV28; j_gene: TRBJ2-1; CDR3nt: TGTGCCAGCAGTTTAGCGACTAGCGGTAACAATGAGCAGTTCTTC; CDR3aa: CASSLATSGNNEQFF
d_gene: TRBD1; abundance: NA; v_gene: TRBV9; j_gene: TRBJ1-3; CDR3nt: TGTGCCAGCAGCCCCACAGGGGCGGGAGGAAACACCATATATTTT; CDR3aa: CASSPTGAGGNTIYF
d_gene: TRBD1; abundance: NA; v_gene: TRBV2; j_gene: TRBJ1-5; CDR3nt: TGTGCCAGTACAGGGGAAGGTCAGCCCCAGCATTTT; CDR3aa: CASTGEGQPQHF
d_gene: TRBD1; abundance: few; v_gene: TRBV28; j_gene: TRBJ1-2; CDR3nt: TGTGCCAGCAGTTTCGGGACAGGGTTTAACTATGGCTACACCTTC; CDR3aa: CASSFGTGFNYGYTF
d_gene: NA; abundance: NA; v_gene: TRBV18; j_gene: TRBJ1-1; CDR3nt: TGTGCCAGCTCACGGGGGCGGGCGTCTACTGAAGCTTTCTTT; CDR3aa: CASSRGRASTEAFF
d_gene: TRBD1; abundance: NA; v_gene: TRBV5-6; j_gene: TRBJ1-4; CDR3nt: TGTGCCAGCAGCCGAACAGGGGATCCCACTAATGAAAAACTGTTTTTT; CDR3aa: CASSRTGDPTNEKLFF
d_gene: NA; abundance: NA; v_gene: TRBV27; j_gene: TRBJ2-3; CDR3nt: TGTGCCAGCAGGACACAGGGTAGCACAGATACGCAGTATTTT; CDR3aa: CASRTQGSTDTQYF